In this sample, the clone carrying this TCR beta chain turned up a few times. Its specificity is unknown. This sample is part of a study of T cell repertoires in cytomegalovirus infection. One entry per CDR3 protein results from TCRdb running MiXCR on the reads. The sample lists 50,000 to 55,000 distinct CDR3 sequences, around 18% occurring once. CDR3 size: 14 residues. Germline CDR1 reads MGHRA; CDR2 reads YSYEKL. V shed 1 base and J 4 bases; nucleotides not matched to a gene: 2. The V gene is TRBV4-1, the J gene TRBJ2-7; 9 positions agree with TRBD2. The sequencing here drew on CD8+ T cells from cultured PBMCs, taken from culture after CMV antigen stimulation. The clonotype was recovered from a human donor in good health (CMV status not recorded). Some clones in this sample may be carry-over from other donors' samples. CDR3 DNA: TGCGCCAGCAGCCAAGGGCTAGCGGGGTACGAGCAGTACTTC. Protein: CASSQGLAGYEQYF.